This T cell receptor beta chain was recorded in a study of T cell responses to AZD1222 COVID-19 vaccine. Measured with immunoSEQ multiplex PCR; TCRdb has only the in-frame clones, and not every one. The sample shows around 110,000 clones, 85% to 95% of them seen only once. The sample here was peripheral blood, taken on day 0 of AZD1222 vaccination. The sequence came from an adult in good health.

CDR3 residues: CASSLGTPVTQYF. The CDR3 DNA reads as TGTGCCAGCAGTCTAGGGACTCCCGTGACCCAGTACTTC. This chain connects TRBV28 to TRBJ2-5; D is possibly TRBD2 (6 bases). The V end lost 5 bases, the J end lost 7 bases, and 14 bases lay between the germline ends. CDR1 and CDR2 from the germline V gene are MDHEN and SYDVKM. The CDR3 is made up of 13 amino acids.